Detailed here is one T cell receptor (beta chain). CDR1 SGHTA and CDR2 FQGNSA come from the germline V gene. The V and J ends lost 6 bases and 0 bases, in that order; junction bases with no gene match: 6. This CDR3 has 16 amino acids. This sample stems from a study of T cell changes during pregnancy in multiple sclerosis. The table came from immunoSEQ multiplex PCR; TCRdb's copy has only in-frame clones and leaves some out. The repertoire includes 20,000 to 25,000 clones, less than 95% of them detected once, and 0.6% to 0.85% sits in the top ten. This TCR came from a female donor with multiple sclerosis, enrolled in a pregnancy study. The input for sequencing was CD4+ T cells from peripheral blood mononuclear cells, taken in the third trimester of pregnancy. The J gene is TRBJ1-1, the V gene TRBV7-2, with TRBD1 matching over 11 bases. The CDR3 spells CASSFGQGAVNTEAFF. The CDR3 DNA reads as TGTGCCAGCAGTTTTGGACAGGGGGCGGTGAACACTGAAGCTTTCTTT.